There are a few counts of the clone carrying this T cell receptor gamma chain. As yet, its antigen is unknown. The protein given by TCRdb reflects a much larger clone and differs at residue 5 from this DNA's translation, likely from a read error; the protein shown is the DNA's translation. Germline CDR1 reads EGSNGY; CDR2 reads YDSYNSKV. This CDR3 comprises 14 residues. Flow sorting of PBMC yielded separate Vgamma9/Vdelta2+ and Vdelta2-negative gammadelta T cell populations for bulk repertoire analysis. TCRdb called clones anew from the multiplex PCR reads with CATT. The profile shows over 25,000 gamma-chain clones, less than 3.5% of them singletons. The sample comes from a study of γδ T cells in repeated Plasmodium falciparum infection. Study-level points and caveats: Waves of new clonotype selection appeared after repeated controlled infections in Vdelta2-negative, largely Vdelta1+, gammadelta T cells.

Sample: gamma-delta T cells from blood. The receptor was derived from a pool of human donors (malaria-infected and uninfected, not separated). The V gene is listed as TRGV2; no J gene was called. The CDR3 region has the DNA TGTGCCACCTGGGCCGCATACGTTAAAGGCTTTCAGCTCTTT. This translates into CATWAAYVKGFQLF.